This T cell receptor beta chain was sequenced for a study of blood T cell repertoires in COVID-19. Study details: Material from acute and convalescent COVID-19 was sourced from the United States, Italy and Spain. Sources were T cells, B-cell-depleted T cells, or PBMCs; the material itself was cDNA or gDNA.

The CDR3 length is 14 residues. Germline CDR1 is MNHEY and CDR2 is SMNVEV (reference sequence). Trimming removed 6 bases from V and 0 bases from J, with 9 bases in between. With respect to this clone: This same CDR3 is encoded by further DNA sequences in the sample.

In the authors' methods: Cell counts per sample came from amplifying reference gene primers. Clones were read by immunoSEQ multiplex PCR, and TCRdb kept only the in-frame ones, dropping some. V and J calls and clone size are copied from that table; D and trimming were computed from the DNA. The sample holds roughly 120,000 clones; more than 75% are singletons and the top ten take roughly 5.4%. The rearrangement uses TRBV27 and TRBJ1-3; D is possibly TRBD1 (5 bases). The specimen was peripheral blood. This clonotype originated in a human donor in a cohort sampled during active COVID-19. CDR3 loop: CASRLTGSGNTIYF. CDR3 nucleotides: TGTGCCAGCAGACTTACAGGCTCTGGAAACACCATATATTTT.